The T cell receptor beta chain under discussion was sequenced for a study of cytomegalovirus exposure and HLA in healthy donors. Overall study results and limits: It was approximately 170 TCR beta chains that were listed as cytomegalovirus-associated. Reported performance of the classifier showed diagnosis of cytomegalovirus status with high specificity and sensitivity. The tendency of first-cohort TCR clusters to co-occur in the 120 validation repertoires was the finding of a later analysis.

The donors were part of the roughly 120-subject validation cohort, which stood apart from the roughly 700-subject first cohort. As regards this clone: Antigen: not known.

The CDR3 extends over 12 amino acids. Germline trimming cut 9 bases from V and 11 bases from J; bases unmatched to any gene: 9. The germline V gene has CDR1 MDHEN and CDR2 SYDVKM. Measured with immunoSEQ multiplex PCR; TCRdb has only the in-frame clones, and not every one. Of fewer than 85,000 clones in the sample, 94% are singletons; the top ten hold 0.55% to 0.65%. The receptor's source is a woman between 18 and 30 years old in good health and CMV-seronegative. The chain employs TRBV28 and TRBJ1-1; TRBD1 matches 10 bases. The sequenced sample was PBMCs. The CDR3 here is CASRQGALAAFF. CDR3 nucleotide sequence: TGTGCCAGTCGACAGGGGGCGTTGGCCGCTTTCTTT.